One and the same sample provided the 21 T cell receptor beta chains below, sequenced in a study of cytomegalovirus exposure and HLA in healthy donors. In the PCR, 60 Vbeta and 13 Jbeta primers were used. Generated by immunoSEQ multiplex PCR, the TCRdb table keeps only in-frame clones and is missing some. The data contain 85,000 to 130,000 clones, more than 60% of them singletons. Sequenced sample: PBMCs. The source is a woman aged 18-29 years in good health and CMV-seropositive.

DNA of the CDR3: TGTGCCAGCTCACCTCCCGGGACAGTCTCTGGAAACACCATATATTTT. Its translation: CASSPPGTVSGNTIYF. The chain is built from TRBV18 and TRBJ1-3, with TRBD1 matching 7 bases. This CDR3 region has 16 residues. Germline V CDR1 and CDR2: KGHSH, LQKENI. The V and J ends lost 3 bases and 0 bases, in that order; junction bases with no gene match: 5.

This clone was picked up a small number of times. Other DNA variants within this sample encode the same CDR3. The V gene is TRBV30, the J gene TRBJ2-1; D is possibly TRBD2 (6 bases). V was clipped by 0 bases and J by 0 bases, with 9 bases between them. There are 15 residues in the CDR3. CDR1 and CDR2 from the germline V gene are GTSNPN and SVGIG (reference sequence). In DNA form, the CDR3 reads TGTGCCTGGAGTGTGCGGGGTAGCTCCTACAATGAGCAGTTCTTC. Residues: CAWSVRGSSYNEQFF.

The rearrangement joins TRBV5-1 to TRBJ2-6; D ambiguous. V lost 4 bases and J lost 1, with 12 bases in between. From germline, CDR1 is SGHRS and CDR2 YFSETQ. The CDR3 is 16 amino acids. The CDR3 DNA is TGCGCCAGCAGCCCGCCGACACTTTCTGGGGCCAACGTCCTGACTTTC. As protein: CASSPPTLSGANVLTF.

V is TRBV4-1 and J is TRBJ2-7; 7 bases map to TRBD1. Germline V gives CDR1 MGHRA, CDR2 YSYEKL. Losses at the gene ends were 1 base for V and 5 bases for J; bases not matched to a gene: 5. The CDR3 sequence is 14 residues long. CDR3 loop: CASSQVARGNEQYF. DNA for the CDR3: TGCGCCAGCAGCCAAGTTGCCAGGGGGAACGAGCAGTACTTC.

The chain joins TRBV30 to TRBJ2-5; 8 bases map to TRBD2. This CDR3 is built from 14 residues. The V segment lost 0 bases and the J segment 4 bases; nucleotides outside the gene matches: 4. Germline-derived CDR1 and CDR2 are GTSNPN and SVGIG (reference sequence). The CDR3 DNA sequence: TGTGCCTGGAGTGTACGCAGCGGGAGAGAGACCCAGTACTTC. Translating it yields CAWSVRSGRETQYF.

The chain links TRBV10-3 to TRBJ2-7; no reliable D call. CDR1 ENHRY and CDR2 SYGVKD come from the germline V gene. The ends were cut back, 3 bases at V and 2 bases at J, with 8 bases in the middle. The CDR3 sequence is 13 residues long. In DNA form, the CDR3 reads TGTGCCATCAGTGATGACCTAGCCTACGAGCAGTACTTC. This encodes CAISDDLAYEQYF.

V usage is TRBV15 and J usage is TRBJ2-1, with D uncertain. Trimming pared 3 bases from V and 13 bases from J, leaving 16 bases between. This CDR3 contains 13 residues. Germline CDR1 and CDR2: LNHNV and YYDKDF (reference sequence). CDR3 bases: TGTGCCACCAGCAGCCCCAGACCAGGCCTCCAGTTCTTC. Protein sequence: CATSSPRPGLQFF.

The V call is TRBV5-6, the J call TRBJ2-1, with 13 bases aligning to TRBD2. The CDR3 has 17 residues. V shed 4 bases and J 0 bases; nucleotides not matched to a gene: 4. Germline values: CDR1 SGHDT, CDR2 YYEEEE. The CDR3 nucleotides are TGTGCCAGCAGCCCCGGGACTAGCGGGGTCTCCTACAATGAGCAGTTCTTC. Translated, it gives CASSPGTSGVSYNEQFF.

This chain's CDR3 is CASSLLQGQETQYF. The DNA of the CDR3 is TGTGCCAGCAGTTTATTACAGGGTCAAGAGACCCAGTACTTC. V usage is TRBV27 and J usage is TRBJ2-5; D perhaps matches TRBD1 (6 bases). The V and J ends lost 1 base and 2 bases respectively, with 8 bases between them. The CDR3 runs 14 residues. The germline gives CDR1 MNHEY, CDR2 SMNVEV (reference sequence).

The sample holds one count of this clone. The rearrangement uses TRBV2 and TRBJ2-7, with TRBD2 matching 10 bases. The CDR3 is 14 amino acids. Per germline, CDR1 SNHLY and CDR2 FYNNEI. The ends lost 7 bases at V and 3 bases at J; junction bases unmatched: 6. CDR3 sequence (DNA): TGTGCCAGCAAGCGGCTAGCGGGAGTCTACGAGCAGTACTTC. This codes for CASKRLAGVYEQYF.

This chain links TRBV5-1 with TRBJ2-2, with 7 bases identical to TRBD1. Trimming cost V 4 bases and J 5 bases; bases outside gene matches: 2. The CDR3 consists of 13 residues. The germline V gene encodes CDR1 SGHRS and CDR2 YFSETQ. The chain's CDR3 is CASSPDRTGELFF. The CDR3 DNA follows: TGCGCCAGCAGCCCGGACAGGACCGGGGAGCTGTTTTTT.

This chain joins TRBV7-2 and TRBJ2-3; 7 nucleotides align to TRBD2. Looked up from germline, CDR1 is SGHTA and CDR2 is FQGNSA. The CDR3 covers 13 residues. V shed 1 base, J shed 11 bases, and the junction held 6 bases outside the gene matches. CDR3 DNA: TGTGCCAGCAGCTTAGGTGGGAGGGGTAGGCAGTATTTT. Its protein is CASSLGGRGRQYF.

In its sample, this clone was seen once. This rearrangement joins TRBV30 to TRBJ1-3, with D perhaps matching TRBD1 (5 bases). The CDR3 is 14 amino acids. CDR1 and CDR2 from the germline V gene are GTSNPN and SVGIG (reference sequence). Trimming pared 3 bases from V and 4 bases from J, leaving 13 bases between. The CDR3 DNA follows: TGTGCCTGGAGCCGTACCAACAGGGGAAACACCATATATTTT. As protein: CAWSRTNRGNTIYF. Complete variable domain (other parts from reference TRBV30 and TRBJ1-3): SQTIHQWPATLVQPVGSPLSLECTVEGTSNPNLYWYRQAAGRGLQLLFYSVGIGQISSEVPQNLSASRPQDRQFILSSKKLLLSDSGFYLCAWSRTNRGNTIYFGEGSWLTVV.

A few counts support this clone. The chain combines TRBV7-2 with TRBJ1-5; D not certain. Between the trimmed V and J ends, which lost 4 bases and 0 bases, there was a span of 10 bases. CDR1 SGHTA and CDR2 FQGNSA come from the germline V gene. The CDR3 runs to 15 residues. The CDR3 sequence: CASSSGRTSNQPQHF. As DNA, the CDR3 is TGTGCCAGCAGCTCTGGGCGCACTAGCAATCAGCCCCAGCATTTT.

The V call is TRBV5-1, the J call TRBJ2-2; TRBD1 matches at 11 bases. Germline trimming cut 2 bases from V and 3 bases from J; bases unmatched to any gene: 12. CDR1 is SGHRS, CDR2 YFSETQ, per germline. The CDR3 is 19 residues long. In DNA, the CDR3 is TGCGCCAGCAGCTTCTCCTCCCGCGGGACAGGGGGTTACACCGGGGAGCTGTTTTTT. Translating it yields CASSFSSRGTGGYTGELFF.

This clone is categorized as medium-sized. The V call is TRBV6-1, the J call TRBJ1-5, with D unresolved. The V gene's germline CDR1 is MNHNS and CDR2 SASEGT. V lost 0 bases and J lost 4, with 7 bases in between. The CDR3 extends over 14 amino acids. The CDR3 coding sequence is TGTGCCAGCAGTGAAGCAGAGGGAAATCAGCCCCAGCATTTT. Translation gives CASSEAEGNQPQHF.

J is TRBJ2-2 and V is TRBV4-3; TRBD1 is a possible D gene (6 bases). The CDR3 runs 13 residues. From germline, CDR1 is LGHNA and CDR2 YSLEER. V shed 3 bases and J shed 6 bases, with 8 bases lying between them. As DNA, the CDR3 is TGCGCCAGCAGCCACCAGGGGTCCGGGGAGCTGTTTTTT. Its protein is CASSHQGSGELFF.

The chain couples TRBV15 to TRBJ2-5, with 9 bases fitting TRBD2. Germline values: CDR1 LNHNV, CDR2 YYDKDF (reference sequence). The CDR3 spans 17 residues. V gave up 0 bases and J gave up 6 bases; unmatched junction bases: 11. The CDR3 DNA sequence: TGTGCCACCAGCAGAGACCGGCTAGCGGGATCAGTGAAGACCCAGTACTTC. Its protein product is CATSRDRLAGSVKTQYF.

The chain carries TRBV5-4 and TRBJ2-5; no firm D call. The CDR3 covers 13 residues. Trimming pared 2 bases from V and 0 bases from J, leaving 5 bases between. Germline CDR1 SGHNT, CDR2 YYREEE (reference sequence). CDR3 loop: CASSFRDQETQYF. The DNA for the CDR3 is TGTGCCAGCAGCTTCCGGGACCAAGAGACCCAGTACTTC.

The genes are TRBV9 and TRBJ2-5, with a tentative D call TRBD2 (5 bases). There are 14 residues in the CDR3. CDR1 is SGDLS and CDR2 is YYNGEE in the germline V gene. Trimming cost V 0 bases and J 1 base, with 7 bases left between them. The CDR3 is CASSVAGLQETQYF. The CDR3 DNA follows: TGTGCCAGCAGCGTAGCTGGACTCCAAGAGACCCAGTACTTC.

The chain has TRBV19 and TRBJ1-5; 8 bases agree with TRBD1. The CDR3 totals 15 residues. CDR1 and CDR2 (germline): LNHDA, SQIVND (reference sequence). With 4 bases clipped from V and 0 bases from J, the junction kept 2 bases outside the gene matches. This CDR3 reads CASSRGQASNQPQHF. The CDR3 coding sequence is TGTGCCAGTAGTAGGGGACAGGCTAGCAATCAGCCCCAGCATTTT.